The rows below give T cell receptor beta chains drawn from one sample of a study of Ad26.COV2.S vaccination and SARS-CoV-2 variants. Using immunoSEQ multiplex PCR, the repertoire was profiled, and TCRdb retains in-frame clones only, with some absent. The sample shows over 85,000 clones, roughly 84% of them seen only once. The starting material was peripheral blood, obtained after recovery from COVID-19. These receptors came from a human donor who had recovered from COVID-19. Each CDR3 is given with its conserved first and last residue. D genes are given only for firm matches. Expanded clones are given a class, and other clones once, few, many or no size at all.

CDR3 DNA: TGTGCCAGCAGCGGAGGACTAGCGGGACTCTACGAGCAGTACTTC
CDR3 protein: CASSGGLAGLYEQYF
clone size: NA
D gene: TRBD2
V gene: TRBV9
J gene: TRBJ2-7

CDR3 DNA: TGTGCCAGCAGCTCGGGACAGGTTCACCGTGAAAAACTGTTTTTT
CDR3 protein: CASSSGQVHREKLFF
clone size: NA
D gene: TRBD1
V gene: TRBV7-2
J gene: TRBJ1-4

CDR3 DNA: TGTGCCAGCAGTCTACGGAGGGGATCCGGGGAGCTGTTTTTT
CDR3 protein: CASSLRRGSGELFF
clone size: NA
D gene: NA
V gene: TRBV6-2/TRBV6-3
J gene: TRBJ2-2

CDR3 DNA: TGTGCCAGCAGCGCTGACAGTTTCTACGAGCAGTACTTC
CDR3 protein: CASSADSFYEQYF
clone size: few
D gene: NA
V gene: TRBV5-4
J gene: TRBJ2-7

CDR3 DNA: TGTGCCAGCAGCCCGGGACAGCCTGGGGGCTACACCTTC
CDR3 protein: CASSPGQPGGYTF
clone size: NA
D gene: TRBD1
V gene: TRBV9
J gene: TRBJ1-2

CDR3 DNA: TGTGCCCTCGGGAGCGGGAGGTCTACAGATACGCAGTATTTT
CDR3 protein: CALGSGRSTDTQYF
clone size: NA
D gene: TRBD2
V gene: TRBV10-3
J gene: TRBJ2-3

CDR3 DNA: TGTGCCAGCAGCCAAGATCAGCGTAAACTTTACGAGCAGTACTTC
CDR3 protein: CASSQDQRKLYEQYF
clone size: few
D gene: NA
V gene: TRBV3-1/TRBV3-2
J gene: TRBJ2-7

CDR3 DNA: TGTGCCAGCAGCCGGACAGCGAACACTGAAGCTTTCTTT
CDR3 protein: CASSRTANTEAFF
clone size: NA
D gene: NA
V gene: TRBV11-3
J gene: TRBJ1-1

CDR3 DNA: TGCAGCGTGCTCGGGGGGCCCTACGAGCAGTACTTC
CDR3 protein: CSVLGGPYEQYF
clone size: NA
D gene: NA
V gene: TRBV29-1
J gene: TRBJ2-7

CDR3 DNA: TGTGCCAGCAGCTTAGCAGGAGCTAACTATGGCTACACCTTC
CDR3 protein: CASSLAGANYGYTF
clone size: NA
D gene: NA
V gene: TRBV7-2
J gene: TRBJ1-2

CDR3 DNA: TGTGCCACCAGCATTCGCAGCGGGGGAGGGGGAGATACGCAGTATTTT
CDR3 protein: CATSIRSGGGGDTQYF
clone size: NA
D gene: TRBD2
V gene: TRBV15
J gene: TRBJ2-3

CDR3 DNA: TGTGCCAGCAGCTCGGACTCCCCCGGGGGGACCCAGTACTTC
CDR3 protein: CASSSDSPGGTQYF
clone size: many
D gene: NA
V gene: TRBV6-5
J gene: TRBJ2-5

CDR3 DNA: TGTGCCAGCAGCCAAGACGGGGGCGGCTACGAGCAGTACTTC
CDR3 protein: CASSQDGGGYEQYF
clone size: NA
D gene: NA
V gene: TRBV3-1/TRBV3-2
J gene: TRBJ2-7

CDR3 DNA: TGTGCCAGCAGCGCCCGGACTAGCGGCGACAATGAGCAGTTCTTC
CDR3 protein: CASSARTSGDNEQFF
clone size: once
D gene: TRBD2
V gene: TRBV9
J gene: TRBJ2-1

CDR3 DNA: TGTGCCAGTTCCGACAGGGGGCTTCGAAACATTCAGTACTTC
CDR3 protein: CASSDRGLRNIQYF
clone size: once
D gene: TRBD1
V gene: TRBV19
J gene: TRBJ2-4

CDR3 DNA: TGTGCCAGCAGCTACGCTGGACAGGGAACCTACGAGCAGTACTTC
CDR3 protein: CASSYAGQGTYEQYF
clone size: NA
D gene: TRBD1
V gene: TRBV11-2
J gene: TRBJ2-7

CDR3 DNA: TGTGCCAGCTCACCGTCAGGGACCGGGGCCAACGTCCTGACTTTC
CDR3 protein: CASSPSGTGANVLTF
clone size: NA
D gene: NA
V gene: TRBV18
J gene: TRBJ2-6

CDR3 DNA: TGTGCCAGCAGCTCACAGGGAGGACTATCTAATGAAAAACTGTTTTTT
CDR3 protein: CASSSQGGLSNEKLFF
clone size: NA
D gene: NA
V gene: TRBV5-4
J gene: TRBJ1-4

CDR3 DNA: TGTGCCAGCAGTTCGTCCGGGACCGGGGCTTTCTTT
CDR3 protein: CASSSSGTGAFF
clone size: NA
D gene: NA
V gene: TRBV28
J gene: TRBJ1-1

CDR3 DNA: TGTGCCAGCAGTCCCTTCCACCCTCAGGGAAGTGTGACAGATACGCAGTATTTT
CDR3 protein: CASSPFHPQGSVTDTQYF
clone size: NA
D gene: NA
V gene: TRBV6-6
J gene: TRBJ2-3

CDR3 DNA: TGCAGCGTTGTCCCTCAGGGCTACGAGCAGTACTTC
CDR3 protein: CSVVPQGYEQYF
clone size: NA
D gene: NA
V gene: TRBV29-1
J gene: TRBJ2-7

CDR3 DNA: TGTGCCAGCAGTGAAGCGTCATGGAATCCCTACGAGCAGTACTTC
CDR3 protein: CASSEASWNPYEQYF
clone size: NA
D gene: NA
V gene: TRBV6-1
J gene: TRBJ2-7

CDR3 DNA: TGTGCCAGCAGCTTAAGTATGGGACAGAGATTCAATGAGCAGTTCTTC
CDR3 protein: CASSLSMGQRFNEQFF
clone size: NA
D gene: TRBD1
V gene: TRBV11-2
J gene: TRBJ2-1

CDR3 DNA: TGTGCCAGCAGTCCATTTCCTAGAGAGAGTTCCGATGGCTACACCTTC
CDR3 protein: CASSPFPRESSDGYTF
clone size: NA
D gene: NA
V gene: TRBV9
J gene: TRBJ1-2

CDR3 DNA: TGTGCCAGTAGTATCTTTTTGGGGACCGTCAATCAGCCCCAGCATTTT
CDR3 protein: CASSIFLGTVNQPQHF
clone size: NA
D gene: NA
V gene: TRBV19
J gene: TRBJ1-5

CDR3 DNA: TGTGCCAGCGGCCCGGGTCATAATTCACCCCTCCACTTT
CDR3 protein: CASGPGHNSPLHF
clone size: NA
D gene: NA
V gene: TRBV28
J gene: TRBJ1-6

CDR3 DNA: TGTGCCATCAGTGAGTCGGAGCGGCAGAACACCGGGGAGCTGTTTTTT
CDR3 protein: CAISESERQNTGELFF
clone size: NA
D gene: NA
V gene: TRBV10-3
J gene: TRBJ2-2

CDR3 DNA: TGTGCCAGCAGCCTCCTTGGGGGGACTAACAGCTTCCAAACCTACGAGCAGTACTTC
CDR3 protein: CASSLLGGTNSFQTYEQYF
clone size: NA
D gene: TRBD2
V gene: TRBV5-5
J gene: TRBJ2-7

CDR3 DNA: TGTGCCAGCAGTCCCAGGACAGGGGGGACCGGGGAGCTGTTTTTT
CDR3 protein: CASSPRTGGTGELFF
clone size: NA
D gene: TRBD1
V gene: TRBV27
J gene: TRBJ2-2

CDR3 DNA: TGTGCCAGTAATTCGTGGACAGGGAGCTCCGAGCAGTACTTC
CDR3 protein: CASNSWTGSSEQYF
clone size: NA
D gene: TRBD1
V gene: TRBV19
J gene: TRBJ2-7

CDR3 DNA: TGTGCCAGCAGCCCCCGGACTAGCGGACCACTTAGCTCCTACAATGAGCAGTTCTTC
CDR3 protein: CASSPRTSGPLSSYNEQFF
clone size: NA
D gene: TRBD2
V gene: TRBV7-9
J gene: TRBJ2-1

CDR3 DNA: TGTGCCAGCAGCTTAGAGGGGGGTACTGAAGCTTTCTTT
CDR3 protein: CASSLEGGTEAFF
clone size: NA
D gene: NA
V gene: TRBV7-2
J gene: TRBJ1-1

CDR3 DNA: TGTGCCAGCAGCCAAGAGACCGGGAACACTGAAGCTTTCTTT
CDR3 protein: CASSQETGNTEAFF
clone size: NA
D gene: NA
V gene: TRBV3-1/TRBV3-2
J gene: TRBJ1-1

CDR3 DNA: TGTGCCAGCAGTTTATCTTCCCAGGGGTTTACTGAAGCTTTCTTT
CDR3 protein: CASSLSSQGFTEAFF
clone size: NA
D gene: NA
V gene: TRBV28
J gene: TRBJ1-1

CDR3 DNA: TGCAGCGTTGACGGATTCACTGAAGCTTTCTTT
CDR3 protein: CSVDGFTEAFF
clone size: few
D gene: NA
V gene: TRBV29-1
J gene: TRBJ1-1

CDR3 DNA: TGTGCCAGCAGCCCGAGGACAGGGGGCTACGAGCAGTACTTC
CDR3 protein: CASSPRTGGYEQYF
clone size: NA
D gene: TRBD1
V gene: TRBV11-1
J gene: TRBJ2-7

CDR3 DNA: TGTGCCAGCAGCTTAGCCGGCCAGGGAACGGTCTCTGAAAAACTGTTTTTT
CDR3 protein: CASSLAGQGTVSEKLFF
clone size: NA
D gene: NA
V gene: TRBV7-9
J gene: TRBJ1-4

CDR3 DNA: TGCGCCAGCAGCAACCGGACGGGCCCGGGGGAGCAGTACTTC
CDR3 protein: CASSNRTGPGEQYF
clone size: NA
D gene: NA
V gene: TRBV5-1
J gene: TRBJ2-7

CDR3 DNA: TGTGCCAGTTCCGGGACAGTACTTAGCAATCAGCCCCAGCATTTT
CDR3 protein: CASSGTVLSNQPQHF
clone size: NA
D gene: TRBD1
V gene: TRBV19
J gene: TRBJ1-5

CDR3 DNA: TGTGCCAGCAGTGAGGTTATTGGAAACTATGGCTACACCTTC
CDR3 protein: CASSEVIGNYGYTF
clone size: few
D gene: NA
V gene: TRBV6-1
J gene: TRBJ1-2

CDR3 DNA: TGTGCCAGCAGTCAAAGGACAGGGGGCTGGACCGGGGAGCTGTTTTTT
CDR3 protein: CASSQRTGGWTGELFF
clone size: NA
D gene: TRBD1
V gene: TRBV28
J gene: TRBJ2-2

CDR3 DNA: TGTGCCAGTAGTATGTTCGGGACATCTTCCTACGAGCAGTACTTC
CDR3 protein: CASSMFGTSSYEQYF
clone size: NA
D gene: NA
V gene: TRBV19
J gene: TRBJ2-7

CDR3 DNA: TGTGCCAGTAGCGGGGCTGGCTACACCTTC
CDR3 protein: CASSGAGYTF
clone size: NA
D gene: NA
V gene: TRBV3-1/TRBV3-2
J gene: TRBJ1-2

CDR3 DNA: TGTGCCAGCAGTTTAGGGCAGTGGGAGACCCAGTACTTC
CDR3 protein: CASSLGQWETQYF
clone size: NA
D gene: NA
V gene: TRBV28
J gene: TRBJ2-5

CDR3 DNA: TGCGCCAGCAGCCAACAACGGGGGGCGGGAGATACGCAGTATTTT
CDR3 protein: CASSQQRGAGDTQYF
clone size: NA
D gene: NA
V gene: TRBV4-3
J gene: TRBJ2-3

CDR3 DNA: TGTGCCAGCACCCCGTTAGGGATGTTTGGGGCCGATAGCAATCAGCCCCAGCATTTT
CDR3 protein: CASTPLGMFGADSNQPQHF
clone size: few
D gene: NA
V gene: TRBV28
J gene: TRBJ1-5

CDR3 DNA: TGTGCCAGCAGCCCCCGGGAGGGCTCAAACGTTAAACTGTTTTTT
CDR3 protein: CASSPREGSNVKLFF
clone size: many
D gene: NA
V gene: TRBV11-3
J gene: TRBJ1-4

CDR3 DNA: TGTGCCAGCAGTTCAATGGCACTTTTCTTC
CDR3 protein: CASSSMALFF
clone size: NA
D gene: NA
V gene: TRBV28
J gene: TRBJ2-1